The clone carrying this T cell receptor beta chain has a count of ten or more. Its specificity is not known. After constant-region reverse-primer amplification, full-length variable regions underwent semi-nested PCR with Nested Universal Primer A. TCRdb reanalysed the 5' RACE reads using MiXCR and keeps one entry per CDR3 protein. The repertoire holds about 57,000 distinct CDR3 sequences, with less than 30% as singletons. Treg sorting used a CD4+CD25+CD127-/low gate. There are 13 residues in the CDR3. V lost 1 base and J 6 bases, leaving 9 bases between the germline ends. Germline lookup yields CDR1 MGHRA and CDR2 YSYEKL. General observations from the study: The larger cohort examined one V-J beta rearrangement, not whole repertoires. Tumor memory CD4+ T cell TCR gene usage clustered with blood and lymph node memory CD4+ cells and lymph node naive CD4+ cells.

Sample: tumor-infiltrating Tregs sorted from the breast tumor. The clonotype was recovered from a female donor with breast cancer. V and J are TRBV4-1 and TRBJ1-1; D possibly corresponds to TRBD1 (5 bases). CDR3 region: CASSQVLGAEAFF. The CDR3 DNA follows: TGCGCCAGCAGCCAAGTTCTGGGGGCTGAAGCTTTCTTT.